In this sample, the clone carrying this TCR beta chain turned up a few times. This CDR3 spans 13 amino acids. V lost 5 bases to trimming and J lost 3 bases, with 10 bases between them. The data are from a study of blood T cells in healthy people across ages. Then a second PCR, running about 6 to 11 cycles, was carried out with a sample-barcoded 5' primer and a J-beta primer mix. MiXCR, applied by TCRdb to the 5' RACE reads, yields one record per CDR3 protein. The sample includes 1.5 million to 1.9 million distinct CDR3 sequences, 35% to 45% seen only once; the top ten take just over 4%. This receptor was taken from a woman younger than 30 in good health. The chain has TRBV12-3 or TRBV12-4 and TRBJ1-2, with D possibly TRBD1 on 6 matching bases. Sequencing input: blood. The CDR3 DNA is TGTGCCAGCAGTGCCGGACAGTACTATGGCTACACCTTC. Protein product: CASSAGQYYGYTF.